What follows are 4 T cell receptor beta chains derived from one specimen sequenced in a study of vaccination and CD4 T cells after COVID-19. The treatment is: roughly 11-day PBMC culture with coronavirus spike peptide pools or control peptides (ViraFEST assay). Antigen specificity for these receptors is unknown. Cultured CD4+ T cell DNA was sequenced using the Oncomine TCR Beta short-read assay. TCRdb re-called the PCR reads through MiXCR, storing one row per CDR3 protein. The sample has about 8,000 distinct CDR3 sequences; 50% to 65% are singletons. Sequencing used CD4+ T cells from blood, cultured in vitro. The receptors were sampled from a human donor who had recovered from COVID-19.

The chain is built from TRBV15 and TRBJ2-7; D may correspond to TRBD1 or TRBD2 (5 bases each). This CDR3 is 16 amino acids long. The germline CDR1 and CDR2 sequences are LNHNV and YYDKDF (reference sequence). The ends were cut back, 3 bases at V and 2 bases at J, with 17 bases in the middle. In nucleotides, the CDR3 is TGTGCCACCAGCAGGAGGACGGGACGGATAACCTACGAGCAGTACTTC. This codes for CATSRRTGRITYEQYF.

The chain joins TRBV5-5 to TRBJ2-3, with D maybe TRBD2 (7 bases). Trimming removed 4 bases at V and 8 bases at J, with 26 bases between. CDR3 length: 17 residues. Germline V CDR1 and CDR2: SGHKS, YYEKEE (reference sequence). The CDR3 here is CASSAPGGPRGRGTQYF. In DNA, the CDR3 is TGTGCCAGCAGCGCCCCGGGGGGACCCAGGGGAAGGGGTACGCAGTATTTT.

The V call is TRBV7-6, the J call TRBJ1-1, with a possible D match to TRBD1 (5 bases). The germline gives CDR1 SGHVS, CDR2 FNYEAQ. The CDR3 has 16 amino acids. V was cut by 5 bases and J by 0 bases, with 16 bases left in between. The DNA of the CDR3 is TGTGCCAGCAGCCCCTCTCGAGGGGCGGTGAACACTGAAGCTTTCTTT. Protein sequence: CASSPSRGAVNTEAFF.

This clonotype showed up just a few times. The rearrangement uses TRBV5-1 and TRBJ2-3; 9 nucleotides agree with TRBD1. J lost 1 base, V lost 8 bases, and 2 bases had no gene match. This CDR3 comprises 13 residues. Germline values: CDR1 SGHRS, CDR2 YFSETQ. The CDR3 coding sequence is TGCGCCAGTCGACAGGGGGGCACAGATACGCAGTATTTT. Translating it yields CASRQGGTDTQYF.